This T cell receptor (beta chain) is from a study of spatial heterogeneity in lung cancer. Study background: The study observed each unique TCR and UMI combination more than ten times on average in raw reads.

One entry per CDR3 protein results from TCRdb running MiXCR on the 5' RACE reads. In the table there are about 36,000 distinct CDR3 sequences, more than 7% of which are singletons. Time point noted: sample taken at primary tumor resection. Whole RNA, which was extracted from tumor, nontumor lung tissue or frozen PBMC, was sequenced without any cell sorting. The CDR3 runs to 13 residues. The germline V and J ends were trimmed by 7 bases and 7 bases, with 14 bases remaining between them. Germline CDR1 and CDR2: MNHEY and SVGAGI. This clonotype has just a few counts. The antigen is unknown. Notes on the study in general: The appearance of ubiquitous expanded tumor TCRs in blood was greater at resection than follow-up.

The gene calls are TRBV6-5 and TRBJ1-5, with D perhaps matching TRBD1 (6 bases). The sequencing used PBMCs, collected at surgery. The TCR was taken from a female donor with early-stage non-small cell lung cancer. CDR3 nucleotide sequence: TGTGCCAGCAAGGCGGGGGGCTACCAGCCCCAGCATTTT. Translation gives CASKAGGYQPQHF.